The 2 T cell receptor beta chains below come from one sample, sequenced in a study of T cells after yellow fever vaccination. MiXCR, run by TCRdb on the 5' RACE reads, gives a single entry per CDR3 protein. The table lists approximately 58,000 distinct CDR3 sequences, 5.7% of them singletons. The material sequenced was PBMCs, either bulk or a sorted T-cell subset (CD4+, CD8+, memory, or dextramer-sorted; not recorded which), taken on the day of the yellow fever booster vaccination. These receptors were taken from a man aged 18 to 30 who received the YFV17D yellow fever vaccine.

This clonotype was recorded a few times. The V call is TRBV20-1, the J call TRBJ1-3, with D uncertain. V lost 6 bases and J lost 4, with 7 bases in between. In germline, CDR1 is DFQATT, CDR2 SNEGSKA (reference sequence). CDR3 size: 11 residues. CDR3 DNA sequence: TGCAGTGCCGGTTTCGGAAACACCATATATTTT. It translates to CSAGFGNTIYF.

At least ten counts were recorded for this clonotype. This chain uses TRBV29-1 with TRBJ2-5; 10 bases match TRBD2. V trimming: 1 base; J trimming: 5 bases; junction bases outside the gene matches: 4. The CDR3 contains 14 residues. Germline assignment: CDR1 SQVTM and CDR2 ANQGSEA. The CDR3 DNA reads as TGCAGCGTTGAAGTGAGCGGGGGGGCGGAGACCCAGTACTTC. It specifies CSVEVSGGAETQYF. Combining the CDR3 with reference TRBV29-1 and TRBJ2-5 gives the whole variable domain SAVISQKPSRDICQRGTSLTIQCQVDSQVTMMFWYRQQPGQSLTLIATANQGSEATYESGFVIDKFPISRPNLTFSTLTVSNMSPEDSSIYLCSVEVSGGAETQYFGPGTRLLVL.